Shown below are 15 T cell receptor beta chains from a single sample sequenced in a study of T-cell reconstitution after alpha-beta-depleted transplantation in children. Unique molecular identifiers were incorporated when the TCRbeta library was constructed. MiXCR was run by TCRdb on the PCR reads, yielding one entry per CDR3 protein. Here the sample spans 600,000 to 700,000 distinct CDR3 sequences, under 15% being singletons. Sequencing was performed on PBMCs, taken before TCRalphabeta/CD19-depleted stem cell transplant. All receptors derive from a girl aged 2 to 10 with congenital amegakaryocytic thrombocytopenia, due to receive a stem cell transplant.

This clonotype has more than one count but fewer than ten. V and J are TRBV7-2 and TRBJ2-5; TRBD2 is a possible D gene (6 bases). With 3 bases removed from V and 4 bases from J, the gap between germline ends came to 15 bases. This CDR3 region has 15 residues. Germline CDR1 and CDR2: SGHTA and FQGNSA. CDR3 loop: CASSFVGSSGETQYF. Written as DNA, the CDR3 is TGTGCCAGCAGCTTTGTCGGGAGCTCGGGAGAGACCCAGTACTTC.

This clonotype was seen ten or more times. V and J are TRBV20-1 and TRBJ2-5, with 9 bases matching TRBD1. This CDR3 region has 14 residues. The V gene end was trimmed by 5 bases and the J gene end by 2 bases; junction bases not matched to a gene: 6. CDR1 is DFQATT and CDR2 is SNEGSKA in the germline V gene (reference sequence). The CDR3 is CSAPDRGRQETQYF. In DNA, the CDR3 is TGCAGTGCTCCCGACAGGGGGAGACAAGAGACCCAGTACTTC.

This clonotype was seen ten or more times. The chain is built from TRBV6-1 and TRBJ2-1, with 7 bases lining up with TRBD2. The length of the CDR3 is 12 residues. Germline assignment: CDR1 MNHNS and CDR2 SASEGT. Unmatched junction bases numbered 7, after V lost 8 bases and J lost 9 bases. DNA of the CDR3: TGTGCCAGCCGTGGACTAGTAGCTGAGCAGTTCTTC. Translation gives CASRGLVAEQFF.

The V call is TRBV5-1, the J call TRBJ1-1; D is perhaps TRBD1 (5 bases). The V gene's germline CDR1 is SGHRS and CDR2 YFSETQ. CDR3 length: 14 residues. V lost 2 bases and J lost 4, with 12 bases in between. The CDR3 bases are TGCGCCAGCAGCTTACCCGACAGTGCCACTGAAGCTTTCTTT. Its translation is CASSLPDSATEAFF.

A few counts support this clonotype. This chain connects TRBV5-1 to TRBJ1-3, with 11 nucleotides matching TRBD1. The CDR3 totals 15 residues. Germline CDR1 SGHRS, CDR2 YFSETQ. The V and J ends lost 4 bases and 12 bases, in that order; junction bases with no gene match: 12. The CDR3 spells CASSDTGTGGVRIYF. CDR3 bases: TGCGCCAGCAGCGATACCGGGACAGGGGGTGTCCGCATATATTTT.

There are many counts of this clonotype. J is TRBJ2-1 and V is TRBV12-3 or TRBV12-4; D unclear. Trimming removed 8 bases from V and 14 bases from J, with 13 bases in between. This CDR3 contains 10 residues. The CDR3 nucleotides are TGTGCCAGCGGTAACTCCCGCGAGTTCTTC. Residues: CASGNSREFF.

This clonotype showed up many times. CDR3 in DNA: TGTGCCAGCATCCTCTTTCCCCCTTCTGGGGCCAACGTCCTGACTTTC. Its translation: CASILFPPSGANVLTF. The chain recombines TRBV7-9 with TRBJ2-6; D unresolved. Trimming cost V 7 bases and J 1 base, with 14 bases left between them. Germline values: CDR1 SEHNR, CDR2 FQNEAQ (reference sequence). This CDR3 has 16 residues.

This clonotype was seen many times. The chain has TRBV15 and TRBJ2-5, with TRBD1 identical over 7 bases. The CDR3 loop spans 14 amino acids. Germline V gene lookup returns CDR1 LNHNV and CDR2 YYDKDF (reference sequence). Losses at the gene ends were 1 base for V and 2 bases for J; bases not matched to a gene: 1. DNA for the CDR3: TGTGCCACCAGCAGAGGACAGGGACAAGAGACCCAGTACTTC. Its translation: CATSRGQGQETQYF.

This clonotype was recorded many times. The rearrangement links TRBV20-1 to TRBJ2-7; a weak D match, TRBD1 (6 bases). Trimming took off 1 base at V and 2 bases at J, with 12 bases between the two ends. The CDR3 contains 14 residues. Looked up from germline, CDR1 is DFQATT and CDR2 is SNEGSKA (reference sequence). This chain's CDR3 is CSARGGRNPYEQYF. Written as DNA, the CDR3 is TGCAGTGCTAGAGGGGGGCGTAACCCCTACGAGCAGTACTTC.

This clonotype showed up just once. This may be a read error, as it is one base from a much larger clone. The CDR3 region is CAISQGQGANWPQHF. CDR3 sequence (DNA): TGCGCCATCAGCCAAGGACAGGGGGCTAATTGGCCCCAGCATTTT. This chain joins TRBV4-1 and TRBJ1-5; 11 nucleotides agree with TRBD1. The CDR3 sequence is 15 residues long. The germline V gene encodes CDR1 MGHRA and CDR2 YSYEKL.

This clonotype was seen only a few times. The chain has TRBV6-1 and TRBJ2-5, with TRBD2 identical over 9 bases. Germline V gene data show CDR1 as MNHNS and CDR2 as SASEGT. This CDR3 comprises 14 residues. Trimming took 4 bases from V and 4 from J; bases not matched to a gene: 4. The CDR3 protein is CASSAQLAGETQYF. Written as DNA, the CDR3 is TGTGCCAGCAGTGCCCAACTAGCGGGAGAGACCCAGTACTTC.

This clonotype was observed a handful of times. CDR3 DNA: TGTGCCAGCAGCTTATCCTCGTTTGGGGGGTATGAAGGGGAGACCCAGTACTTC. This sequence encodes CASSLSSFGGYEGETQYF. This chain links TRBV11-2 with TRBJ2-5; D might be TRBD2 (6 bases). The CDR3 covers 18 residues. Trimming took 2 bases from V and 5 from J, leaving 24 bases between them. The V gene's germline CDR1 is SGHAT and CDR2 FQNNGV.

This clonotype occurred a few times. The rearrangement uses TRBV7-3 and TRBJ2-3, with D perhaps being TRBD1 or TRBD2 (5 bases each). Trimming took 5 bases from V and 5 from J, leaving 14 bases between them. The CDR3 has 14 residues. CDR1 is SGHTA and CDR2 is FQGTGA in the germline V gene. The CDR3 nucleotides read TGTGCCAGCAGCCCACGGGGACCGCGAGATACGCAGTATTTT. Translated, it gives CASSPRGPRDTQYF.

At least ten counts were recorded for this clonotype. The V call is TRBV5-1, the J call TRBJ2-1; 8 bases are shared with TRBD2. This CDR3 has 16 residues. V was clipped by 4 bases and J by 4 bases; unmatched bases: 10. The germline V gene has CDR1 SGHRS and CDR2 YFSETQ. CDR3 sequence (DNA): TGCGCCAGCAGCCCTAATAGCGGGATAGGGTACAATGAGCAGTTCTTC. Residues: CASSPNSGIGYNEQFF. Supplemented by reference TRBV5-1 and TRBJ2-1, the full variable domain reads KAGVTQTPRYLIKTRGQQVTLSCSPISGHRSVSWYQQTPGQGLQFLFEYFSETQRNKGNFPGRFSGRQFSNSRSEMNVSTLELGDSALYLCASSPNSGIGYNEQFFGPGTRLTVL.

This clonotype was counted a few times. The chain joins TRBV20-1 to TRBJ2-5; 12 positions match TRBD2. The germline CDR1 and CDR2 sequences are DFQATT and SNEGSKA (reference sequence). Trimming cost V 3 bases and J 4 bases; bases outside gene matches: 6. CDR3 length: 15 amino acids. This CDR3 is CSARKLAGGLETQYF. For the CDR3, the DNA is TGCAGTGCTAGGAAACTAGCGGGAGGTTTAGAGACCCAGTACTTC.